The clone carrying this TCR beta chain showed up many times. The antigen is not known. TCRdb reanalysed the reads using MiXCR and keeps one entry per CDR3 protein. The sample lists fewer than 550,000 distinct CDR3 sequences; roughly 10% were seen once. These data originate in a study of T cell repertoires in cytomegalovirus infection. Across the whole study: Indicated by public TCR beta signatures were CMV infection and matching HLA type.

This CDR3 is 15 amino acids long. The V end was cut by 8 bases, the J end by 4 bases, with 20 bases between. General study results and limits: The study found HLA-C-restricted CMV-specific TCR beta clonotypes dominating the ex vivo response. Identification of carriers of CMV plus the relevant HLA was achieved through cumulative public TCR beta family frequency.

This chain links TRBV23-1 with TRBJ2-5; TRBD1 is a possible D gene (6 bases). TRBV23-1 is an ORF; its function is uncertain. Sequencing was performed on PBMCs. The TCR was taken from a human donor in good health (CMV status not recorded). Some clones in this sample may be carry-over from other donors' samples. The CDR3, as DNA: TGCGCCAGCCGCCGAACAACAGGGTCACGAGAGACCCAGTACTTC. Protein sequence: CASRRTTGSRETQYF.